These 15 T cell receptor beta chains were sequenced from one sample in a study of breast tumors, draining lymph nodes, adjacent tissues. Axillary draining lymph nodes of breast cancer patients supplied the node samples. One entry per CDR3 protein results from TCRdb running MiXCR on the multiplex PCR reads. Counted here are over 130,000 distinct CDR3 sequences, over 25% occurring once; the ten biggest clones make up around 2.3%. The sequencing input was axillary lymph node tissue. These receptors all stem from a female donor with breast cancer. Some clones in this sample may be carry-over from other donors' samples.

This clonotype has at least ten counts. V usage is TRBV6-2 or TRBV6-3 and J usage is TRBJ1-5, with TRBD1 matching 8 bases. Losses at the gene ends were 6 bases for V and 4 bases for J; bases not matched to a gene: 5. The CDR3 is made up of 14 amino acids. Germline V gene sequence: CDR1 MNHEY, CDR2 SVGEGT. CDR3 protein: CASSLRQGNQPQHF. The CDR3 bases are TGTGCCAGCAGCTTAAGACAGGGGAATCAGCCCCAGCATTTT.

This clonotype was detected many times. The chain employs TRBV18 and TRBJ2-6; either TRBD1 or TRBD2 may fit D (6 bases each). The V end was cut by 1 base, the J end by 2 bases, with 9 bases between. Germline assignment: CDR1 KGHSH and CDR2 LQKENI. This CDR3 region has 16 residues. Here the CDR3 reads CASSPQGGPGANVLTF. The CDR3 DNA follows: TGTGCCAGCTCACCACAGGGGGGACCTGGGGCCAACGTCCTGACTTTC.

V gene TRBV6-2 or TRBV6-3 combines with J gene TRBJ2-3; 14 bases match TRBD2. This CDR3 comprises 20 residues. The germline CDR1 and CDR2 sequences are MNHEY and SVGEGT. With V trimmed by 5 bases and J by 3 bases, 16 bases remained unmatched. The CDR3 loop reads CASSHRLAGGPSYRTDTQYF. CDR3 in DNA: TGTGCCAGCAGTCACCGACTAGCGGGGGGGCCCTCATACCGAACAGATACGCAGTATTTT.

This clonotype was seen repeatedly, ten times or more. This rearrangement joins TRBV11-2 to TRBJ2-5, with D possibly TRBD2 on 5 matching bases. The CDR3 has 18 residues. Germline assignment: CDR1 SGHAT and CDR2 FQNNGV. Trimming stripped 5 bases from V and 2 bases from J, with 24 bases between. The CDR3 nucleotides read TGTGCCAGCAGCCGAACCCTTCTGTCTCTACGGACTCAAGAGACCCAGTACTTC. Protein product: CASSRTLLSLRTQETQYF.

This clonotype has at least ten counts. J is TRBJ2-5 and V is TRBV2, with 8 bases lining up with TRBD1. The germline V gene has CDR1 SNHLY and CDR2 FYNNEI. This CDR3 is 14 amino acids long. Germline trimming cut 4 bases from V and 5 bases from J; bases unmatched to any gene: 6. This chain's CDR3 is CASSGDRLRETQYF. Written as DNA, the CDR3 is TGTGCCAGCAGTGGGGACAGGCTTCGCGAGACCCAGTACTTC.

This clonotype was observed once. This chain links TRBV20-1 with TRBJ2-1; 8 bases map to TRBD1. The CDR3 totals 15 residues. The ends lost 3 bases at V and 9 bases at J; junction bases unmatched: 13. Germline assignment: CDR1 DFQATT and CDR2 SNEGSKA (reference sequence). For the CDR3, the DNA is TGCAGTGCTAGGGATCGGCAGGGGGCGCAGAGTGAGCAGTTCTTC. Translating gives CSARDRQGAQSEQFF.

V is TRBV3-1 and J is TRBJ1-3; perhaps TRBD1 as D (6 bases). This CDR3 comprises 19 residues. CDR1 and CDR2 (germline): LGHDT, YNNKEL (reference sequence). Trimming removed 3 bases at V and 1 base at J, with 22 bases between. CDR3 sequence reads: CASSHALGGGKGSGNTIYF. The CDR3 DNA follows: TGTGCCAGCAGCCACGCCTTGGGGGGGGGCAAGGGGTCTGGAAACACCATATATTTT.

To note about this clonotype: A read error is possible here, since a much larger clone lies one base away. The CDR3 bases are TGCGGTGCTAGAGAATCCCAGGGCGGGGTTCAGTACTTC. Its translation is CGARESQGGVQYF. V gene TRBV20-1 combines with J gene TRBJ2-4; TRBD2 is a possible D gene (6 bases). The CDR3 is 13 amino acids. Germline CDR1 DFQATT, CDR2 SNEGSKA (reference sequence).

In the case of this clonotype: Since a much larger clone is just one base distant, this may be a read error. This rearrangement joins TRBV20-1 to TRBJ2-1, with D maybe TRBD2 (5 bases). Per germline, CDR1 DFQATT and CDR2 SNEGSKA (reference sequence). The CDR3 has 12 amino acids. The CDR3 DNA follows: TGCAGTGCTCCCGGTGCGGGTGATGAGCCGTTCTTC. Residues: CSAPGAGDEPFF.

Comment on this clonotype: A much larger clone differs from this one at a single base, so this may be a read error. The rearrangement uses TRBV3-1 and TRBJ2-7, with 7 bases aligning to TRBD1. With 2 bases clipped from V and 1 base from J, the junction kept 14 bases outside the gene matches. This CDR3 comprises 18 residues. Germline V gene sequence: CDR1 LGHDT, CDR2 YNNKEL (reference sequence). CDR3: CASSQTTGQPIGSYEQYV. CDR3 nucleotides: TGTGCCAGCAGCCAAACGACGGGACAGCCCATTGGATCCTACGAGCAGTACGTC.

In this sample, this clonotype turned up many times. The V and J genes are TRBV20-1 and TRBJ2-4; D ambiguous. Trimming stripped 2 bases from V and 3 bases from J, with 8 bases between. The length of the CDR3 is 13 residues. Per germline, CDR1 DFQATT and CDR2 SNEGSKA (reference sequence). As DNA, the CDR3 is TGCAGTGCTAGATGGGCCGACAAAAACATTCAGTACTTC. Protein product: CSARWADKNIQYF.

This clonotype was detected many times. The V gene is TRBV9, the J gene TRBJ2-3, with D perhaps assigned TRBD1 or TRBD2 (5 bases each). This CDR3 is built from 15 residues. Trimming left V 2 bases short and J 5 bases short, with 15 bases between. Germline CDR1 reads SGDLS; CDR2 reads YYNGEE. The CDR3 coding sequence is TGTGCCAGCAGCGTCGGCGGGCGAGGGGTAGATACGCAGTATTTT. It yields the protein CASSVGGRGVDTQYF. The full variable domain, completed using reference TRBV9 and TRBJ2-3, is DSGVTQTPKHLITATGQRVTLRCSPRSGDLSVYWYQQSLDQGLQFLIQYYNGEERAKGNILERFSAQQFPDLHSELNLSSLELGDSALYFCASSVGGRGVDTQYFGPGTRLTVL.

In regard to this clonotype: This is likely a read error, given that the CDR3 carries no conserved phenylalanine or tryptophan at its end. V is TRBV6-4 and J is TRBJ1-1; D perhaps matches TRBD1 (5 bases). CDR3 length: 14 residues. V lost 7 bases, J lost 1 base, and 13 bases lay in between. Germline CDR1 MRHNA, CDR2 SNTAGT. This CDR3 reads CASKPGTENTEAFC. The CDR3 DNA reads TGTGCCAGCAAACCCGGGACCGAGAACACTGAAGCTTTCTGT.

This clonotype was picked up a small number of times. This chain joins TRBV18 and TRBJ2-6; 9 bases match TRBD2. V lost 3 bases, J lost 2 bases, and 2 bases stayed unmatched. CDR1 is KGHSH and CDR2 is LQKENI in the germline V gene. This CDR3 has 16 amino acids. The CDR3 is CASSPGGGAGANVLTF. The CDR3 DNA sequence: TGTGCCAGCTCACCCGGCGGGGGGGCTGGGGCCAACGTCCTGACTTTC. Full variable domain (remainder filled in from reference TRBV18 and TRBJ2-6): NAGVMQNPRHLVRRRGQEARLRCSPMKGHSHVYWYRQLPEEGLKFMVYLQKENIIDESGMPKERFSAEFPKEGPSILRIQQVVRGDSAAYFCASSPGGGAGANVLTFGAGSRLTVL.

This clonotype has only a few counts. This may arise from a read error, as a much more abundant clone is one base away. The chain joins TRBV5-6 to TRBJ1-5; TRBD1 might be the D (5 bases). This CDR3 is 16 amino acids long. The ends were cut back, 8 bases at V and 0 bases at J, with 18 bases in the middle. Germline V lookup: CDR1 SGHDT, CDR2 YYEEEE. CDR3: CASMVWGAYSNQPQHF. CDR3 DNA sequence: TGTGCCAGTATGGTGTGGGGCGCCTATAGCAATCAGCCCCAGCATTTT.